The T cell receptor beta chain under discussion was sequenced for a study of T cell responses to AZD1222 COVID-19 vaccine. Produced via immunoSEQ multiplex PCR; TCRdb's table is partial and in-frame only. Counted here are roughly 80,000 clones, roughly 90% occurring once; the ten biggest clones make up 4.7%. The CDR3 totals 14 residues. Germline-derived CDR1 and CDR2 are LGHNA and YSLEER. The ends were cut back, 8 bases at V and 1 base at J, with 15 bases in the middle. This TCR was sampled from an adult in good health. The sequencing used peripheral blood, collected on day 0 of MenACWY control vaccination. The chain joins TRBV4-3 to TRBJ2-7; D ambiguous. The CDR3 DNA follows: TGCGCCAGCTGGGTCGCGGCTCCGTCCTACGAGCAGTACTTC. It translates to CASWVAAPSYEQYF.